This T cell receptor beta chain was observed in a study of blood T cell repertoires in COVID-19. The wider study: Researchers got acute and convalescent COVID-19 samples from the United States, Italy and Spain. T cells, B-cell-depleted T cells, or PBMCs supplied cDNA or gDNA.

Original data processing: Reference gene primer amplification gave nucleated cell count estimates. TCRdb's table, derived via immunoSEQ multiplex PCR, lists solely in-frame clones and lacks some. For V, J and clone size, that table is used; D and trimming come from the DNA. The table records a few hundred thousand clones, around four fifths of them present only once. The CDR3 has 17 amino acids. V lost 0 bases to trimming and J lost 0 bases, with 18 bases between them. Germline CDR1 and CDR2: GTSNPN and SVGIG (reference sequence). The receptor was isolated from a woman over 75 with active or convalescent COVID-19. Sample: peripheral blood. This chain joins TRBV30 and TRBJ2-7, with D possibly TRBD2 on 5 matching bases. CDR3 protein: CAWSVQGGRRSSYEQYF. The CDR3 nucleotides read TGTGCCTGGAGTGTACAAGGTGGGCGGAGGAGCTCCTACGAGCAGTACTTC.